This entry concerns a single TCR beta chain. Antigen: not known. PCR employed 60 Vbeta and 13 Jbeta primers. Under the authors' procedure: In a later analysis, of some 80 million unique beta chains, some 10 million appeared in at least two donors. Clones were sequenced by immunoSEQ multiplex PCR, and TCRdb holds only the in-frame ones, with some missing. That table furnishes V, J and clone size, whereas the DNA furnished D and trimming. The table includes roughly 130,000 clones, roughly 82% detected once. The junction had 5 bases not matched to a gene; V was cut back by 6 bases and J by 2 bases. This CDR3 is 14 amino acids long. CDR1 is SNHLY, CDR2 FYNNEI, per germline. These data come from a study of cytomegalovirus exposure and HLA in healthy donors. Across the study: Findings of an earlier analysis included some 110 million unique TCR beta sequences from 180 million or so T cells. General study findings and limits: A previous analysis found most TCR beta V segments productive roughly 87% or roughly 30% of the time. Indistinguishable V segments, including TRBV6-2 and TRBV6-3, were excluded.

The chain is built from TRBV2 and TRBJ2-7; 9 bases line up with TRBD2. Sequencing was carried out using PBMCs. This TCR was recovered from a woman between 18 and 29 years old in good health and CMV-seropositive. As DNA, the CDR3 is TGTGCCAGCAGGGCGGGGACTAGCCCCTACGAGCAGTACTTC. This sequence encodes CASRAGTSPYEQYF.